The entry below describes one T cell receptor beta chain. Repertoires were generated with immunoSEQ multiplex PCR, while TCRdb's copy carries only in-frame clones and drops some. The table lists roughly 180,000 clones, 85% to 90% of them singletons. This record belongs to a study of T cell responses to AZD1222 COVID-19 vaccine. Germline CDR1 reads LGHNA; CDR2 reads YNFKEQ. This CDR3 region has 17 residues. The V and J ends lost 0 bases and 6 bases, in that order; junction bases with no gene match: 12. This chain connects TRBV4-2 to TRBJ2-7, with 9 bases lining up with TRBD1. The receptor was isolated from an adult in good health. Material: peripheral blood, obtained on day 0 of AZD1222 vaccination. CDR3 DNA: TGTGCCAGCAGCCAAGATCTAAGCTTGGGACAGGGCGTCGAGCAGTACTTC. Translated: CASSQDLSLGQGVEQYF.